These 24 T cell receptor beta chains originate from one sample sequenced in a study of T cell repertoires in cytomegalovirus infection. MiXCR, run by TCRdb on the reads, gives a single entry per CDR3 protein. The repertoire holds roughly 760,000 distinct CDR3 sequences, with 35% as singletons. Sequences were obtained from PBMCs. The receptors come from a human donor in good health (CMV status not recorded). Some clones in this sample may be carry-over from other donors' samples.

This clonotype has ten or more counts. J is TRBJ2-3 and V is TRBV6-6; D is unresolved. The germline V and J ends were trimmed by 1 base and 1 base, with 3 bases remaining between them. The CDR3 runs to 13 residues. Per germline, CDR1 MNHNY and CDR2 SVGAGI (reference sequence). The CDR3 loop is CASSYLRTDTQYF. CDR3 DNA sequence: TGTGCCAGCAGTTACTTACGCACAGATACGCAGTATTTT.

The V gene is TRBV3-1, the J gene TRBJ2-3; 10 bases line up with TRBD2. J gave up 2 bases and V 7 bases, and 6 bases lay outside the gene matches. The CDR3 length is 15 residues. Germline V CDR1 and CDR2: LGHDT, YNNKEL (reference sequence). The DNA of the CDR3 is TGTGCCAGCACGCCTCTAGCGGGAGTCACAGATACGCAGTATTTT. It is translated as CASTPLAGVTDTQYF.

This clonotype has a handful of counts. The gene calls are TRBV24-1 and TRBJ2-1; D perhaps matches TRBD1 (5 bases). Germline CDR1 is KGHDR and CDR2 is SFDVKD. V was cut by 1 base and J by 4 bases, with 10 bases left in between. The CDR3 consists of 15 residues. This CDR3 is CATSDLGKGYNEQFF. In DNA, the CDR3 is TGTGCCACCAGTGATTTAGGGAAGGGGTACAATGAGCAGTTCTTC.

This clonotype showed up just a few times. The CDR3 region is CAVGVPYNSPLHF. CDR3 bases: TGTGCCGTGGGCGTCCCCTATAATTCACCCCTCCACTTT. The chain is built from TRBV19 and TRBJ1-6; no clear D. The CDR3 spans 13 residues. Germline-derived CDR1 and CDR2 are LNHDA and SQIVND (reference sequence). V lost 11 bases to trimming and J lost 2 bases, with 10 bases between them.

This clonotype was seen a handful of times. The chain couples TRBV5-4 to TRBJ2-6; D unresolved. Germline values: CDR1 SGHNT, CDR2 YYREEE (reference sequence). The CDR3 runs 16 residues. The V end was cut by 1 base, the J end by 7 bases, with 15 bases between. The DNA for the CDR3 is TGTGCCAGCAGCTTGCCACAACAGCCGGTAGCCAACGTCCTGACTTTC. Amino acids: CASSLPQQPVANVLTF.

For this clonotype: A junction boundary mismatches the germline segment, possibly from a read error. The chain couples TRBV7-2 to TRBJ1-1; D is unresolved. The CDR3 is 12 amino acids. Germline-derived CDR1 and CDR2 are SGHTA and FQGNSA. CDR3 protein: CDSSFLGTEAFF. The CDR3 nucleotides read TGTGACAGCAGCTTTCTGGGTACTGAAGCTTTCTTT.

A remark on this clonotype: No conserved phenylalanine or tryptophan ends this CDR3, so it is likely a read error. This chain joins TRBV20-1 and TRBJ2-1; the match to TRBD2 covers 8 bases. Germline lookup yields CDR1 DFQATT and CDR2 SNEGSKA (reference sequence). The J segment lost 0 bases and the V segment lost 0 bases, leaving 7 bases of the junction unmatched. This CDR3 is built from 17 residues. The CDR3 region is CSARDHGGRSSYNEQFV. CDR3 DNA sequence: TGCAGTGCTAGAGATCATGGCGGGAGGAGCTCCTACAATGAGCAGTTCGTC.

This rearrangement joins TRBV12-3 or TRBV12-4 to TRBJ2-7; 12 bases fit TRBD2. Losses at the gene ends were 6 bases for V and 5 bases for J; bases not matched to a gene: 8. This CDR3 region has 15 residues. The CDR3 sequence: CASSRRLAGVNEQYF. The CDR3 nucleotides read TGTGCCAGCAGCCGCCGACTAGCGGGAGTCAACGAGCAGTACTTC.

This clonotype appeared a few times. The rearrangement joins TRBV24-1 to TRBJ2-1, with D perhaps TRBD2 (5 bases). V was clipped by 7 bases and J by 6 bases, with 18 bases between them. This CDR3 contains 15 residues. Germline CDR1 and CDR2: KGHDR and SFDVKD. CDR3 region: CATSPKVGDLNEQFF. The CDR3 region has the DNA TGTGCCACCAGCCCCAAGGTCGGGGATCTCAATGAGCAGTTCTTC.

In this sample, this clonotype turned up many times. The gene calls are TRBV7-6 and TRBJ2-1; tentative D call: TRBD2 (7 bases). Per germline, CDR1 SGHVS and CDR2 FNYEAQ. V lost 0 bases, J lost 1 base, and 13 bases lay in between. This CDR3 has 17 residues. The CDR3 DNA is TGTGCCAGCAGCTTAGCGGCGGGGGCATTTTCCTACAATGAGCAGTTCTTC. Protein sequence: CASSLAAGAFSYNEQFF.

This clonotype was counted only a few times. V gene TRBV6-1 combines with J gene TRBJ1-2; D call uncertain. The germline gives CDR1 MNHNS, CDR2 SASEGT. CDR3 length: 15 amino acids. V dropped 2 bases and J dropped 8 bases, with 18 bases sitting between them. CDR3 amino acids: CASSEWSTSSYGYTF. CDR3 in DNA: TGTGCCAGCAGTGAATGGTCCACATCCTCCTACGGCTACACCTTC.

The V gene is TRBV20-1, the J gene TRBJ1-2; possibly TRBD1 for D (6 bases). The length of the CDR3 is 13 residues. Looked up from germline, CDR1 is DFQATT and CDR2 is SNEGSKA (reference sequence). V was clipped by 3 bases and J by 8 bases, with 16 bases between them. The CDR3 sequence is CSASEQGRGGYTF. In DNA, the CDR3 is TGCAGTGCTAGCGAACAGGGAAGGGGCGGCTACACCTTC.

This rearrangement joins TRBV7-8 to TRBJ1-2; the D gene is possibly TRBD1 (5 bases). CDR1 and CDR2 (germline): SGHVS, FQNEAQ. V lost 1 base, J lost 8 bases, and 17 bases lay in between. The CDR3 has 15 residues. CDR3 loop: CASSLDSRGRGGYTF. Here the CDR3 DNA reads TGTGCCAGCAGCTTAGACAGTCGGGGACGGGGGGGCTACACCTTC.

This chain joins TRBV7-4 and TRBJ1-5; 8 bases are a match to TRBD1. Trimming cost V 5 bases and J 7 bases; bases outside gene matches: 10. CDR1 and CDR2 (germline): SGHVT, SQSDAQ. The CDR3 spans 15 residues. CDR3 DNA: TGTGCCAGCAGCCCAGGGGGCAGGGGTTCCCAGCCCCAGCATTTT. The encoded protein is CASSPGGRGSQPQHF.

Turning to this clonotype: The junction and the germline gene differ at one end; a read error may be behind it. The rearrangement uses TRBV20-1 and TRBJ1-5; D gene unclear. Germline CDR1 reads DFQATT; CDR2 reads SNEGSKA (reference sequence). The CDR3 is made up of 15 amino acids. As DNA, the CDR3 is TGCAGAGCTAGTCCTCCGGGAGTTAGCAATCAGCCCCAGCATTTT. The encoded protein is CRASPPGVSNQPQHF.

Turning to this clonotype: At one boundary the junction diverges from the germline segment, which might be a read error. This rearrangement joins TRBV7-2 to TRBJ1-5, with D unresolved. The CDR3 runs to 14 residues. CDR1 is SGHTA and CDR2 is FQGNSA in the germline V gene. The CDR3 sequence: CATSLGMSNQPQHF. CDR3 nucleotides: TGTGCCACCAGCTTAGGGATGAGCAATCAGCCCCAGCATTTT. The variable domain in full, completed from reference TRBV7-2 and TRBJ1-5, reads GAGVSQSPSNKVTEKGKDVELRCDPISGHTALYWYRQSLGQGLEFLIYFQGNSAPDKSGLPSDRFSAERTGGSVSTLTIQRTQQEDSAVYLCATSLGMSNQPQHFGDGTRLSIL.

This clonotype was recorded a few times. This chain uses TRBV11-2 with TRBJ2-4, with D possibly matching TRBD2 (6 bases). Germline values: CDR1 SGHAT, CDR2 FQNNGV. This CDR3 contains 15 residues. Trimming shortened V by 2 bases and J by 1 base, and 9 bases separated the two germline ends. The CDR3 bases are TGTGCCAGCAGCTTACCAGGGAGGGCCAAAAACATTCAGTACTTC. Translation gives CASSLPGRAKNIQYF.

V is TRBV27 and J is TRBJ1-5; tentatively, D is TRBD1 (5 bases). The germline gives CDR1 MNHEY, CDR2 SMNVEV (reference sequence). V was shortened by 6 bases and J by 2 bases, with 14 bases between the two germline ends. This CDR3 is 15 amino acids long. CDR3 bases: TGTGCCAGCAGCCCTCAGGGATCCCGCAATCAGCCCCAGCATTTT. Residues: CASSPQGSRNQPQHF.

The gene calls are TRBV18 and TRBJ1-2; D is uncertain. CDR1 is KGHSH and CDR2 is LQKENI in the germline V gene. This CDR3 has 14 amino acids. Trimming removed 3 bases from V and 1 base from J, with 9 bases in between. The CDR3 protein is CASSPESNNYGYTF. CDR3 coding DNA: TGTGCCAGCTCACCCGAGTCCAATAACTATGGCTACACCTTC.

About this clonotype itself: Sequence at one end of the junction differs from germline and may be a read error. The V gene is TRBV7-2, the J gene TRBJ1-2; D remains ambiguous. The germline CDR1 and CDR2 sequences are SGHTA and FQGNSA. The CDR3 loop spans 15 amino acids. CDR3 coding DNA: TGTGACAGCAGCTTAGCCGGGGTCGACAACTATGGCTACACCTTC. Translation gives CDSSLAGVDNYGYTF. The full variable domain, with the rest looked up from reference TRBV7-2 and TRBJ1-2, is GAGVSQSPSNKVTEKGKDVELRCDPISGHTALYWYRQSLGQGLEFLIYFQGNSAPDKSGLPSDRFSAERTGGSVSTLTIQRTQQEDSAVYLCDSSLAGVDNYGYTFGSGTRLTVV.

On this clonotype: A much larger clone differs by one base, so this may be a read error. The final CDR3 position lacks the conserved phenylalanine or tryptophan, pointing to a likely read error. The rearrangement links TRBV7-3 to TRBJ2-6; TRBD1 agrees at 7 bases. Germline lookup yields CDR1 SGHTA and CDR2 FQGTGA. V lost 5 bases to trimming and J lost 4 bases; unmatched junction nucleotides: 14. This CDR3 contains 18 residues. CDR3 sequence: CASSLGQAKTTGANVLTL. The CDR3 bases are TGTGCCAGCAGCCTCGGACAGGCGAAAACGACGGGGGCCAACGTCCTGACTTTA.

This clonotype was observed many times. The V call is TRBV7-6, the J call TRBJ2-1; 9 bases line up with TRBD1. CDR1 and CDR2 (germline): SGHVS, FNYEAQ. The CDR3 loop spans 15 amino acids. The V and J ends lost 4 bases and 7 bases, in that order; junction bases with no gene match: 8. The CDR3 here is CASSWGGQGRNEQFF. As DNA, the CDR3 is TGTGCCAGCAGCTGGGGGGGACAGGGTAGGAATGAGCAGTTCTTC.

This clonotype was seen a single time. The CDR3 end shows no conserved phenylalanine or tryptophan, and so a read error is likely. The gene calls are TRBV7-8 and TRBJ1-1; TRBD1 matches at 7 bases. Germline CDR1 SGHVS, CDR2 FQNEAQ. Germline trimming cut 5 bases from V and 2 bases from J; bases unmatched to any gene: 8. CDR3 size: 15 residues. The DNA of the CDR3 is TGTGCCAGCAGCCCAGGACAGGTAGTTAACACTGAAGCTTTCTAT. It codes for CASSPGQVVNTEAFY.

V and J are TRBV20-1 and TRBJ2-4; possibly TRBD2 for D (5 bases). Per germline, CDR1 DFQATT and CDR2 SNEGSKA (reference sequence). The V end lost 5 bases, the J end lost 2 bases, and 13 bases lay between the germline ends. The CDR3 contains 14 residues. As DNA, the CDR3 is TGCAGTGCTGACCACGGGATGACCAAAAACATTCAGTACTTC. This sequence encodes CSADHGMTKNIQYF.